This T cell receptor (beta chain) was captured in a study of cytomegalovirus exposure and HLA in healthy donors. The PCR used 60 Vbeta and 13 Jbeta primers. Assay used: immunoSEQ multiplex PCR; TCRdb lists only in-frame clones, some missing. This table holds 100,000 to 150,000 clones, around four fifths found once. This clone has a single count. It was healthy bone marrow donors who served as donors. Germline-derived CDR1 and CDR2 are MGHRA and YSYEKL. The length of the CDR3 is 12 residues. The V end was cut by 0 bases, the J end by 6 bases, with 6 bases between. Material for sequencing was PBMCs. The chain joins TRBV4-1 to TRBJ2-7, with no clear D. The clonotype was recovered from a man aged 18-30 years in good health and CMV-seropositive. The CDR3 region has the DNA TGCGCCAGCAGCCAAGATCTAAGCGAGCAGTACTTC. It encodes CASSQDLSEQYF.